This TCR beta chain was identified during a study of blood T cells in healthy people across ages. This clonotype has just a few counts. The CDR3 loop spans 13 amino acids. CDR1 and CDR2 (germline): SGHRS, YFSETQ. The V and J ends lost 1 base and 11 bases respectively, with 15 bases between them. Next came a second PCR, run for roughly 6 to 11 cycles, which used a sample-barcoded 5' primer along with a J-beta primer mix. TCRdb itself ran the 5' RACE reads through MiXCR, one entry per CDR3 protein. This sample has roughly 900,000 distinct CDR3 sequences; around 46% occur once, and the top ten carry around 15%.

This receptor was obtained from a man aged 30 to 39 in good health. Sequencing was done on a sample of blood. J is TRBJ2-5 and V is TRBV5-1; D is perhaps TRBD1 (6 bases). The CDR3 bases are TGCGCCAGCAGCTTGACAGGGAACCTGGAGCAGTACTTC. This encodes CASSLTGNLEQYF.